This T cell receptor beta chain emerged from a study of blood T cell repertoires in COVID-19. Overall study: Acute and convalescent COVID-19 specimens originated in the United States, Italy and Spain. The cDNA or gDNA used as material had been derived from T cells, B-cell-depleted T cells, or PBMCs.

Original handling: By means of reference gene primer amplification, nucleated cell counts were estimated. The repertoire was sequenced with immunoSEQ multiplex PCR; TCRdb's copy has only in-frame clones and lacks some. The DNA was the basis for D and trimming; V, J and clone size are from that table. The table has about 87,000 clones, less than 95% seen once. Seattle-derived patients entered the study during active infection and were followed longitudinally. Sequences were obtained from peripheral blood. The TCR originated in a man aged 18 to 35 with COVID-19, enrolled during active disease.

CDR3 sequence: CASSYGGSGRAGQFF. In nucleotides, the CDR3 is TGTGCCAGCAGTTACGGCGGTAGCGGGAGGGCCGGCCAGTTCTTC. This chain joins TRBV6-2 or TRBV6-3 and TRBJ2-1, with 11 bases fitting TRBD2. CDR3 length: 15 residues. Unmatched junction bases numbered 10, after V lost 2 bases and J lost 13 bases. CDR1 and CDR2 from the germline V gene are MNHEY and SVGEGT.